These T cell receptor beta chains were read from a single sample in a study of T-cell memory formation after mild COVID-19. Via MiXCR, TCRdb re-called the 5' RACE reads, giving one row per CDR3 protein. This table has 210,000 or so distinct CDR3 sequences, 25% to 35% appearing once. Sequences were obtained from PBMCs or a T cell subset sorted from them (not recorded which). The receptors here all came from an adult woman who had mild COVID-19 (a few samples of this study predate the infection). Cell type and time point are not known. Each CDR3 is given with its conserved first and last residue. A D gene is named only where the DNA matches it firmly. Expanded clones are given a class, and other clones once, few, many or no size at all.

v_gene	j_gene	d_gene	abundance	CDR3aa	CDR3nt
TRBV9	TRBJ2-7	NA	NA	CASSVMGREQYF	TGTGCCAGCAGCGTTATGGGGCGGGAGCAGTACTTC
TRBV7-2	TRBJ1-5	NA	NA	CASSLRFNQPQHF	TGTGCCAGCAGCTTACGATTTAATCAGCCCCAGCATTTT
TRBV5-1	TRBJ2-1	TRBD1	NA	CASSPRQGDEQFF	TGCGCCAGCAGCCCAAGACAGGGGGATGAGCAGTTCTTC
TRBV11-2	TRBJ2-1	TRBD1	few	CASSSYRGLNEQFF	TGTGCCAGCAGCTCCTACAGGGGCCTTAATGAGCAGTTCTTC
TRBV12-5	TRBJ1-1	NA	few	CASGLSGSTEAFF	TGTGCTAGTGGTTTGTCGGGGAGCACTGAAGCTTTCTTT
TRBV12-3/TRBV12-4	TRBJ2-1	NA	few	CASSLVRNEQFF	TGTGCCAGCAGTTTAGTTAGGAATGAGCAGTTCTTC
TRBV7-9	TRBJ2-4	NA	NA	CASSSWGEGDIQYF	TGTGCCAGCAGCTCCTGGGGAGAGGGGGACATTCAGTACTTC
TRBV9	TRBJ2-7	NA	once	CASSVGGDEQYF	TGTGCCAGCAGCGTAGGCGGGGACGAGCAGTACTTC
TRBV7-2	TRBJ2-7	NA	NA	CASSLELGEQYF	TGTGCCAGCAGCTTAGAACTGGGGGAGCAGTACTTC
TRBV6-6	TRBJ1-5	NA	NA	CASSYPGSKQPQHF	TGTGCCAGCAGTTACCCGGGAAGTAAGCAGCCCCAGCATTTT
TRBV6-5	TRBJ2-4	NA	few	CASSNGGSPRYF	TGTGCCAGCAGTAACGGCGGCAGTCCCAGGTACTTC
TRBV6-2/TRBV6-3	TRBJ2-5	NA	NA	CASSYSRVVETQYF	TGTGCCAGCAGTTATTCACGCGTTGTTGAGACCCAGTACTTC
TRBV7-2	TRBJ1-4	NA	NA	CASSHPESEKLFF	TGTGCCAGCAGCCATCCCGAGAGTGAAAAACTGTTTTTT
TRBV2	TRBJ1-1	NA	NA	CASGRRMNTEAFF	TGTGCCAGCGGGCGGAGAATGAACACTGAAGCTTTCTTT
TRBV29-1	TRBJ2-5	NA	NA	CSVVPPVKETQYF	TGCAGCGTTGTACCCCCCGTTAAGGAGACCCAGTACTTC
TRBV7-9	TRBJ2-7	NA	NA	CASSLARKSYEQYF	TGTGCCAGCAGCTTAGCCAGGAAATCCTACGAGCAGTACTTC
TRBV30	TRBJ1-3	TRBD1	few	CAWSARGSLSGNTIYF	TGTGCCTGGAGTGCCAGGGGGTCCCTCTCTGGAAACACCATATATTTT
TRBV4-1	TRBJ2-7	NA	many	CASSPGTASYEQYF	TGTGCCAGCAGCCCGGGGACGGCCTCCTACGAGCAGTACTTC
TRBV18	TRBJ1-1	NA	NA	CASSPPVHLNTEAFF	TGTGCCAGCTCACCACCGGTACACTTGAACACTGAAGCTTTCTTT
TRBV5-1	TRBJ2-3	NA	NA	CASSPIIGADTQYF	TGCGCCAGCAGCCCAATAATCGGAGCAGATACGCAGTATTTT
TRBV7-8	TRBJ2-2	NA	NA	CASSFKLNTGELFF	TGTGCCAGCAGCTTTAAACTGAACACCGGGGAGCTGTTTTTT
TRBV4-2	TRBJ2-2	TRBD2	NA	CASSQAERAGGNTGELFF	TGTGCCAGCAGCCAAGCGGAGCGAGCGGGAGGGAACACCGGGGAGCTGTTTTTT
TRBV29-1	TRBJ1-4	NA	few	CSVGRITENEKLFF	TGCAGCGTTGGCAGGATAACGGAGAATGAAAAACTGTTTTTT
TRBV7-2	TRBJ2-1	NA	NA	CASSFGWEREQFF	TGTGCCAGCAGCTTTGGTTGGGAGCGTGAGCAGTTCTTC
TRBV9	TRBJ2-5	NA	few	CASSRQAAGTQYF	TGTGCCAGCAGCCGACAGGCCGCTGGAACCCAGTACTTC
TRBV6-1	TRBJ2-5	NA	NA	CATSSWGGETQYF	TGTGCCACCTCCTCCTGGGGTGGGGAGACCCAGTACTTC
TRBV5-1	TRBJ2-7	TRBD1	NA	CARGQSAAEQYF	TGCGCCAGGGGACAGTCCGCGGCCGAGCAGTACTTC
TRBV30	TRBJ1-5	NA	few	CAWTQGRGDQPQHF	TGTGCCTGGACCCAGGGGCGAGGAGATCAGCCCCAGCATTTT
TRBV6-4	TRBJ2-1	TRBD1	few	CASSTEGAGYNEQFF	TGTGCCAGCAGTACCGAGGGGGCAGGGTACAATGAGCAGTTCTTC
TRBV12-3/TRBV12-4	TRBJ2-1	NA	few	CASSWTYNEQFF	TGTGCCAGCAGTTGGACTTACAATGAGCAGTTCTTC
TRBV10-3	TRBJ1-1	NA	NA	CAIRDRENTEAFF	TGTGCCATCCGAGACAGAGAGAACACTGAAGCTTTCTTT
TRBV5-5	TRBJ2-1	NA	NA	CASSRDPLTGYNEQFF	TGTGCCAGCAGCCGCGACCCTCTGACAGGATACAATGAGCAGTTCTTC
TRBV29-1	TRBJ2-1	NA	NA	CSVQVPNEQFF	TGCAGCGTCCAAGTCCCGAATGAGCAGTTCTTC
TRBV12-3/TRBV12-4	TRBJ1-2	NA	many	CASSFSGPGDYTF	TGTGCCAGCAGTTTCTCGGGGCCCGGTGACTACACCTTC
TRBV6-5	TRBJ2-7	NA	NA	CASSYTGINYEQYF	TGTGCCAGCAGTTATACAGGAATCAACTACGAGCAGTACTTC
TRBV9	TRBJ2-7	NA	NA	CASSVDATLGEQYF	TGTGCCAGCAGCGTAGACGCCACCCTCGGCGAGCAGTACTTC
TRBV29-1	TRBJ1-2	TRBD1	once	CSVAHGGGLTHTF	TGCAGCGTTGCTCATGGAGGGGGCCTAACGCACACCTTC